Below, 7 T cell receptor beta chains from the same sample are listed, as sequenced in a study of blood T cells in healthy people across ages. PCR was performed a second time for about 6 to 12 cycles using a sample-barcoded 5' primer and a J-beta primer mix. A single record per CDR3 protein comes from TCRdb applying MiXCR to the 5' RACE reads. The data show roughly 2 million distinct CDR3 sequences, about 50% seen once. The sample comprised blood. The receptors were gathered from a woman aged 40 to 49 in good health.

This clonotype was picked up a small number of times. The chain couples TRBV6-1 to TRBJ2-7, with 8 positions matching TRBD1. V lost 1 base to trimming and J lost 5 bases; unmatched junction nucleotides: 4. This CDR3 spans 14 amino acids. CDR1 MNHNS and CDR2 SASEGT come from the germline V gene. The CDR3 spells CASSEGLDRDEQYF. CDR3 nucleotide sequence: TGTGCCAGCAGTGAAGGGTTGGACAGGGACGAGCAGTACTTC.

This chain joins TRBV6-1 and TRBJ1-4, with TRBD1 matching over 10 bases. V lost 2 bases to trimming and J lost 0 bases; unmatched junction nucleotides: 6. The germline V gene has CDR1 MNHNS and CDR2 SASEGT. The CDR3 contains 18 residues. CDR3 amino acids: CASSERRQGASTNEKLFF. The CDR3 DNA follows: TGTGCCAGCAGTGAACGGAGACAGGGGGCTTCAACTAATGAAAAACTGTTTTTT.

As regards this clonotype: One junction end disagrees with the germline gene, perhaps due to a read error. V is TRBV4-1 and J is TRBJ2-3; tentatively, D is TRBD1 or TRBD2 (6 bases each). Germline V CDR1 and CDR2: MGHRA, YSYEKL. The CDR3 runs 17 residues. Written as DNA, the CDR3 is TGCGCCAGCAGCAAAGAGGGGGGTCTAGTTAGCACAGATACGCAGTATTTT. Encoded protein: CASSKEGGLVSTDTQYF.

The genes are TRBV6-2 or TRBV6-3 and TRBJ2-7; D is undetermined. Germline V gives CDR1 MNHEY, CDR2 SVGEGT. The CDR3 covers 14 residues. V was pared by 0 bases and J by 5 bases, with 11 bases between. The CDR3 DNA follows: TGTGCCAGCAGTTACTCTGTCAGGATGAACGAGCAGTACTTC. As protein: CASSYSVRMNEQYF.

This clonotype was recorded once. CDR3 loop: CASSYQTGLNTEAFF. For the CDR3, the DNA is TGTGCCAGCAGCTACCAAACAGGGTTGAACACTGAAGCTTTCTTT. The gene calls are TRBV6-5 and TRBJ1-1; perhaps TRBD1 as D (6 bases). The length of the CDR3 is 15 residues. Germline V gene lookup returns CDR1 MNHEY and CDR2 SVGAGI. V lost 6 bases, J lost 0 bases, and 14 bases lay in between.

The J gene is TRBJ2-5, the V gene TRBV7-9, with 10 bases aligning to TRBD1. Trimming removed 7 bases from V and 5 bases from J; junction bases left unmatched: 7. The germline V gene has CDR1 SEHNR and CDR2 FQNEAQ (reference sequence). There are 14 residues in the CDR3. CDR3 sequence (DNA): TGTGCCAGCACTCCGGGACAGGGGAGGGAGACCCAGTACTTC. This codes for CASTPGQGRETQYF. Together with reference TRBV7-9 and TRBJ2-5, the CDR3 gives the full variable domain: DTGVSQNPRHKITKRGQNVTFRCDPISEHNRLYWYRQTLGQGPEFLTYFQNEAQLEKSRLLSDRFSAERPKGSFSTLEIQRTEQGDSAMYLCASTPGQGRETQYFGPGTRLLVL.

V and J are TRBV3-1 and TRBJ1-2; 8 nucleotides match TRBD1. Germline V CDR1 and CDR2: LGHDT, YNNKEL (reference sequence). Unmatched junction bases numbered 6, after V lost 0 bases and J lost 6 bases. The CDR3 contains 15 residues. This CDR3 reads CASSQESAGGHGYTF. The CDR3, as DNA: TGTGCCAGCAGCCAAGAGTCGGCAGGGGGCCATGGCTACACCTTC.